This entry concerns a single T cell receptor beta chain. Other DNA variants within this sample encode the same CDR3. Germline CDR1 is SGHRS and CDR2 is YFSETQ. The CDR3 contains 14 residues. Trimming cost V 0 bases and J 4 bases, with 8 bases left between them. The source of the sample is a study of blood T cell repertoires in COVID-19. Only in-frame clones appear in the TCRdb table, and some are missing; sequencing was by immunoSEQ multiplex PCR. The table records some 160,000 clones, 84% of them present only once. The chain carries TRBV5-1 and TRBJ1-5, with D perhaps TRBD1 (5 bases). This sequence originates from a woman in her forties or fifties who had recovered from COVID-19. The material sequenced was PBMCs or T cells enriched from blood (not recorded which). The CDR3 DNA reads TGCGCCAGCAGCTTGGGTGGGGGGAATCAGCCCCAGCATTTT. This sequence encodes CASSLGGGNQPQHF. The whole variable domain, filled in from reference TRBV5-1 and TRBJ1-5, reads KAGVTQTPRYLIKTRGQQVTLSCSPISGHRSVSWYQQTPGQGLQFLFEYFSETQRNKGNFPGRFSGRQFSNSRSEMNVSTLELGDSALYLCASSLGGGNQPQHFGDGTRLSIL.